A single sample is the source of the 6 T cell receptor beta chains below, sequenced in a study of T cell responses to AZD1222 COVID-19 vaccine. The protocol was immunoSEQ multiplex PCR, while the TCRdb copy is restricted to in-frame clones and leaves out a portion. The sample comprises 150,000 or so clones, about 93% of which are singletons, and about 0.64% rests with the top ten. Material: peripheral blood, obtained on day 0 of AZD1222 vaccination. The receptors shown here come from an adult in good health.

V gene TRBV10-2 combines with J gene TRBJ1-5, with D hard to call. CDR1 is WSHSY, CDR2 SAAADI, per germline. The CDR3 consists of 13 residues. Between the trimmed V and J ends, which lost 4 bases and 3 bases, there was a span of 7 bases. This CDR3 reads CASSVGINQPQHF. Written as DNA, the CDR3 is TGCGCCAGCAGTGTTGGGATCAATCAGCCCCAGCATTTT.

The chain couples TRBV4-1 to TRBJ2-1, with TRBD2 identical over 8 bases. The V gene's germline CDR1 is MGHRA and CDR2 YSYEKL. After removal of 3 bases from V and 7 bases from J, the junction contained 2 bases not matched to a gene. The CDR3 consists of 13 residues. In nucleotides, the CDR3 is TGCGCCAGCAGCCAGGGACTAGGAAATGAGCAGTTCTTC. It specifies CASSQGLGNEQFF.

The V call is TRBV28, the J call TRBJ1-1; D is possibly TRBD1 (5 bases). The CDR3 extends over 15 amino acids. V gave up 3 bases and J gave up 6 bases, with 17 bases separating them. Germline values: CDR1 MDHEN, CDR2 SYDVKM. The CDR3: CASSFGGEGLPEAFF. The CDR3 nucleotides read TGTGCCAGCAGTTTTGGGGGAGAGGGTCTCCCTGAAGCTTTCTTT.

V is TRBV27 and J is TRBJ2-2; D unclear. Germline loops: CDR1 MNHEY, CDR2 SMNVEV (reference sequence). Deletions cut 8 bases from V and 2 bases from J, with 6 bases between. This CDR3 spans 12 amino acids. CDR3 DNA: TGTGCCAGCGGATACAACACCGGGGAGCTGTTTTTT. Translated: CASGYNTGELFF.

The chain uses TRBV3-1 (or the pseudogene TRBV3-2) and TRBJ1-2; 7 positions agree with TRBD1. Germline CDR1 and CDR2: LGHDT and YNNKEL (reference sequence). V lost 0 bases and J lost 8; bases outside the gene matches: 9. This CDR3 has 15 residues. The CDR3 bases are TGTGCCAGCAGCCAAGAAGGCCGCAGGGGGGCCGGCTACACCTTC. It yields the protein CASSQEGRRGAGYTF.

The chain uses TRBV7-6 and TRBJ2-3; 8 bases map to TRBD2. V dropped 0 bases and J dropped 1; count of bases not matched to a gene: 0. Germline loops: CDR1 SGHVS, CDR2 FNYEAQ. This CDR3 is built from 15 residues. CDR3 region: CASSLASGGTDTQYF. As DNA, the CDR3 is TGTGCCAGCAGCTTAGCTAGCGGGGGCACAGATACGCAGTATTTT.